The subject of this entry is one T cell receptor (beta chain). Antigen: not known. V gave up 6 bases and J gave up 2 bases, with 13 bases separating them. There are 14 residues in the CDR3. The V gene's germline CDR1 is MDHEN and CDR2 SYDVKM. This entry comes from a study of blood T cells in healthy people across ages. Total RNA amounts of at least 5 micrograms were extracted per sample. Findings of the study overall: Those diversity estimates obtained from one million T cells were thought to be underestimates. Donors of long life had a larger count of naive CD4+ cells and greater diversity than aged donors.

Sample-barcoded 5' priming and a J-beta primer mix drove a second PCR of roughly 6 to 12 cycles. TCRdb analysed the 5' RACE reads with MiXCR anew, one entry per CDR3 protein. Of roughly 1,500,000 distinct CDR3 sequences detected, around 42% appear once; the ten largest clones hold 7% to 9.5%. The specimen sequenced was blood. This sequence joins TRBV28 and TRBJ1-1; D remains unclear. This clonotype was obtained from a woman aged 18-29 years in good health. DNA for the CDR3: TGTGCCAGCAGGGAGGGAGCGGCTAACACTGAAGCTTTCTTT. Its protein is CASREGAANTEAFF.